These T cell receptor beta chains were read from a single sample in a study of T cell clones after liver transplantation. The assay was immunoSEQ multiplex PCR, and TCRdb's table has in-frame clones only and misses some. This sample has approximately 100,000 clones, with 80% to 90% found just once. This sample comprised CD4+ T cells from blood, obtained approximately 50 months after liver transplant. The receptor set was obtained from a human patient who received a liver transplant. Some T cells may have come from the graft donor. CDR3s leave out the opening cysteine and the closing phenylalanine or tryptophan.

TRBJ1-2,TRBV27,ASSRQGMGYT
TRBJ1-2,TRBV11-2,ASSLAQGAAGYT
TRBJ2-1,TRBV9,ASSAWDGRGHNEQF
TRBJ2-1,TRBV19,ASSMRGNEQF
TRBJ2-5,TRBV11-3,ASSLGPRVTQETQY
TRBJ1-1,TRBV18,ASSRYSPGTEAF
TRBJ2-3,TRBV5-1,ASSATWASGGLRVTDTQY
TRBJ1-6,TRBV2,ASKSPFDSPLH
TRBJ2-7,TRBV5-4,ASSLGGRGAPSYEQY
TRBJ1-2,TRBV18,ASSPSQMPGVNYGYT
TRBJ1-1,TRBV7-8,ASSLRTADRVFSMNTEAF
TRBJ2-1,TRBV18,TSSLRTGEGDEQF
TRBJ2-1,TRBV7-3,ASSYRVGLGEREQF